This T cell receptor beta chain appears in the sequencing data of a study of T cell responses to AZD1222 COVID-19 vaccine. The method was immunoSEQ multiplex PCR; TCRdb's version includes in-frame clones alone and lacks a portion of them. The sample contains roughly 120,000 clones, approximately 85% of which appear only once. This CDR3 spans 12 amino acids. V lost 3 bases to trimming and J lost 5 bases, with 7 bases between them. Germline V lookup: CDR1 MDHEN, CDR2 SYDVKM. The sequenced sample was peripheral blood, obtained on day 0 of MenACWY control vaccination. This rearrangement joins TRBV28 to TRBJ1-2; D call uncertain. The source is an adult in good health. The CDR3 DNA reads TGTGCCAGCAGTTTCGGCGGATATGGCTACACCTTC. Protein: CASSFGGYGYTF.